Detailed here is one TCR beta chain. Its antigen remains undetermined. No quality values exist for individual bases; no much larger clone is one base distant. TCR beta chain CDR3 regions were sequenced from genomic DNA using the immunoSEQ assay. Primers annealing to V and J segments amplified rearranged VDJ segments. For the original study's pipeline: The ImmunoSeq Analyzer software was used to calculate clonality and richness metrics. Differentially abundant clones between regions were identified using Fisher's exact test plus a beta-binomial method for added stringency. This is the immuneACCESS table as TCRdb keeps it, with only in-frame sequences that have V and J called. A part of the clones is gone; compared with another copy, unresolved V genes explain less than half, and the rest is unexplained. Clone size and V and J calls were adopted from that table, with D and trimming inferred from the DNA. Across this sample there are just over 20,000 clones, with 73% seen only once. The ten largest clones represent approximately 18% of the sample.

The germline V gene yields SNHLY for CDR1 and FYNNEI for CDR2. The CDR3 sequence holds 14 residues, the cysteine and phenylalanine included. CDR3 DNA is the only sequence kept; it has 42 bases, read in frame from the first base. From V the trimming removes 5 bases and from J it removes 4 bases, while the gene matches leave 4 bases of the junction unaccounted for. These data are taken from a study of intratumoral heterogeneity in liver cancer. With regard to the full study: Across the full approximately 13-patient cohort, most patients were male and a median age of around 63 years was recorded. The study combined RNA-seq, DNA sequencing, TCR-seq and SNP array data from multiple regions of hepatocellular carcinoma specimens to study intratumor heterogeneity. A total of more than 70 multiregional samples from about 14 HCC patients, consisting of roughly 53 tumoral and about 20 adjacent nontumoral regions, were included in the overall cohort. Points the paper makes about the study in general: A relatively low patient number and under-sampled tumor-infiltrating lymphocyte representation were acknowledged by the authors as limitations.

All patients had early-stage hepatocellular carcinoma and received no therapy before surgical resection. None of the sampled areas showed macroscopic evidence of necrosis or hemorrhage. In a couple of patients, TCR sequencing (ImmunoSeq) was performed on multiple regions. Frozen resection tissue samples were collected at least 1 cm apart from each other. Samples labelled N were derived from nontumoral liver tissue adjacent to the tumor. Genomic DNA was extracted from bulk tissue using the DNeasy blood and tissue kit. This receptor chain uses TRBV2 and TRBJ2-2; 7 of the junction bases match TRBD1. This receptor was taken from an older woman with hepatocellular carcinoma. Here the sequenced sample was tumor-adjacent normal tissue, taken before any cancer treatment. The sequenced DNA is TGTGCCAGCAGTCGGGACAGAACCACCGGGGAGCTGTTTTTT. This sequence encodes CASSRDRTTGELFF.